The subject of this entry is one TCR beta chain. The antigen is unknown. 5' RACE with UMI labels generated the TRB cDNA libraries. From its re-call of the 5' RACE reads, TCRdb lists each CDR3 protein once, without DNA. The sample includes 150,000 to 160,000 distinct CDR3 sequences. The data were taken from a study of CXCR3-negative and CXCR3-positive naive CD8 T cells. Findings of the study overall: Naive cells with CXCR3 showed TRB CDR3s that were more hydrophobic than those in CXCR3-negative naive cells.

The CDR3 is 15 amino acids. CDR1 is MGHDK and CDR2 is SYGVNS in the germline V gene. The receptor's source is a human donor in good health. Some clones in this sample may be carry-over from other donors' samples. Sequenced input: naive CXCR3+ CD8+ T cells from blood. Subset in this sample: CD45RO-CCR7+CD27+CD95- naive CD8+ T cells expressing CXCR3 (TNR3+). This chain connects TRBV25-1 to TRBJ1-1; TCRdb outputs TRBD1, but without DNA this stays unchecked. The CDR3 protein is CASLGPGSRGTEAFF. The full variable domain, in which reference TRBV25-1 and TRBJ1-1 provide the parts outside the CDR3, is EADIYQTPRYLVIGTGKKITLECSQTMGHDKMYWYQQDPGMELHLIHYSYGVNSTEKGDLSSESTVSRIRTEHFPLTLESARPSHTSQYLCASLGPGSRGTEAFFGQGTRLTVV.